Following are 11 T cell receptor beta chains from one sample sequenced in a study of blood T cell repertoires in COVID-19. The protocol was immunoSEQ multiplex PCR, while the TCRdb copy is restricted to in-frame clones and leaves out a portion. The sample has approximately 230,000 clones, about 86% seen once. Sequenced input: peripheral blood. The receptors originated from a man aged 80 or over with acute or convalescent COVID-19.

The gene calls are TRBV3-1 (or the pseudogene TRBV3-2) and TRBJ2-2, with D tentatively TRBD1 (6 bases). Germline CDR1 reads LGHDT; CDR2 reads YNNKEL (reference sequence). This CDR3 has 15 residues. Trimming stripped 4 bases from V and 2 bases from J, with 11 bases between. The CDR3 here is CASSRDNANTGELFF. The CDR3 DNA reads TGTGCCAGCAGCCGGGACAACGCTAACACCGGGGAGCTGTTTTTT.

V and J are TRBV5-1 and TRBJ2-5; TRBD2 agrees at 11 bases. V shed 0 bases, J shed 6 bases, and the junction held 4 bases outside the gene matches. Germline assignment: CDR1 SGHRS and CDR2 YFSETQ. The CDR3 is 15 residues long. The CDR3 DNA follows: TGCGCCAGCAGCTTGGATAGCGGGAGGGGAAAGACCCAGTACTTC. Its translation is CASSLDSGRGKTQYF.

The chain recombines TRBV15 with TRBJ1-5; 8 bases match TRBD1. This CDR3 has 14 amino acids. After removal of 7 bases from V and 3 bases from J, the junction contained 5 bases not matched to a gene. Germline V gene data show CDR1 as LNHNV and CDR2 as YYDKDF (reference sequence). The CDR3 bases are TGTGCCACCACCATGACAGGGGACAATCAGCCCCAGCATTTT. It specifies CATTMTGDNQPQHF.

This rearrangement joins TRBV19 to TRBJ1-4; 9 bases line up with TRBD1. This CDR3 spans 15 amino acids. Trimming took 6 bases from V and 5 from J; bases not matched to a gene: 7. CDR1 is LNHDA, CDR2 SQIVND, per germline (reference sequence). In nucleotides, the CDR3 is TGTGCCAGTAGATTCCCCGGGACAGGGAATGAAAAACTGTTTTTT. Its protein is CASRFPGTGNEKLFF. Supplemented by reference TRBV19 and TRBJ1-4, the full variable domain reads DGGITQSPKYLFRKEGQNVTLSCEQNLNHDAMYWYRQDPGQGLRLIYYSQIVNDFQKGDIAEGYSVSREKKESFPLTVTSAQKNPTAFYLCASRFPGTGNEKLFFGSGTQLSVL.

V usage is TRBV18 and J usage is TRBJ2-7; D unresolved. V lost 2 bases to trimming and J lost 7 bases, with 12 bases between them. Germline V gene data show CDR1 as KGHSH and CDR2 as LQKENI. This CDR3 spans 13 amino acids. CDR3 sequence reads: CASSPEPLKEQYF. CDR3 DNA sequence: TGTGCCAGCTCACCAGAGCCCCTGAAAGAGCAGTACTTC.

This clone was detected only once. The chain employs TRBV6-5 and TRBJ2-7; tentatively, D is TRBD1 (5 bases). V was shortened by 0 bases and J by 2 bases, with 14 bases between the two germline ends. The CDR3 has 16 residues. Germline values: CDR1 MNHEY, CDR2 SVGAGI. This CDR3 is CASSYSPPGWAYEQYF. The DNA of the CDR3 is TGTGCCAGCAGTTACTCGCCTCCAGGGTGGGCCTACGAGCAGTACTTC.

The chain couples TRBV28 to TRBJ1-5; the match to TRBD1 covers 7 bases. J lost 2 bases, V lost 6 bases, and 10 bases had no gene match. Germline values: CDR1 MDHEN, CDR2 SYDVKM. This CDR3 has 16 residues. This chain's CDR3 is CASSYTGALGNQPQHF. CDR3 bases: TGTGCCAGCAGCTACACAGGGGCGTTGGGCAATCAGCCCCAGCATTTT.

This clone was recorded once. The chain has TRBV27 and TRBJ1-5; D is perhaps TRBD1 (5 bases). The V gene's germline CDR1 is MNHEY and CDR2 SMNVEV (reference sequence). The CDR3 has 12 amino acids. Trimming left V 5 bases short and J 4 bases short, with 6 bases between. Here the CDR3 reads CASSRGNQPQHF. For the CDR3, the DNA is TGTGCCAGCAGTCGGGGGAATCAGCCCCAGCATTTT.

This sequence joins TRBV19 and TRBJ2-2, with TRBD2 matching 8 bases. This CDR3 is 16 amino acids long. Germline lookup yields CDR1 LNHDA and CDR2 SQIVND (reference sequence). V shed 3 bases, J shed 3 bases, and the junction held 6 bases outside the gene matches. Written as DNA, the CDR3 is TGTGCCAGTAGTATCCGAGCGGGAGCGGACACCGGGGAGCTGTTTTTT. Translating it yields CASSIRAGADTGELFF.

In the case of this clone: Germline and junction disagree at one end, which may indicate a read error. The chain carries TRBV7-8 and TRBJ1-4; D not resolved. Per germline, CDR1 SGHVS and CDR2 FQNEAQ. The CDR3 length is 15 residues. The CDR3 reads CASSLVGSRVEKPFF. The CDR3 region has the DNA TGTGCCAGCAGCTTAGTGGGCTCACGAGTCGAAAAACCGTTTTTT.

V gene TRBV2 combines with J gene TRBJ1-6, with a tentative D call TRBD1 (5 bases). The CDR3 has 14 amino acids. Germline CDR1 SNHLY, CDR2 FYNNEI. The germline V and J ends were trimmed by 5 bases and 5 bases, with 10 bases remaining between them. CDR3 amino acids: CASSSRQNNSPLHF. Written as DNA, the CDR3 is TGTGCCAGCAGTTCCCGACAGAATAATTCACCCCTCCACTTT.